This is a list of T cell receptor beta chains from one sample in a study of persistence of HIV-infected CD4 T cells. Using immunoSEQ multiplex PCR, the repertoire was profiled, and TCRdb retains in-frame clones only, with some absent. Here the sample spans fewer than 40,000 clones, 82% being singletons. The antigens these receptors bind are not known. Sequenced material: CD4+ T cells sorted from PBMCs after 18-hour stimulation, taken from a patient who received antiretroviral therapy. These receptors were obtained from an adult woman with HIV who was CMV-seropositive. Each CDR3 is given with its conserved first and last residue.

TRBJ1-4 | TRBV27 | CASSSFRQGAREKLFF
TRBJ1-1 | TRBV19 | CAARPGTLGGNTEAFF
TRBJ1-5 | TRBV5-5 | CASSRSDSNQPQHF
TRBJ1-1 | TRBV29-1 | CSVVGGASLGGTEAFF
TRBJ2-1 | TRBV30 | CAWMGTDNEQFF
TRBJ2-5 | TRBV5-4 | CASSLARAGGETQYF
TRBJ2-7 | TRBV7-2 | CASSLRATSGVYEQYF
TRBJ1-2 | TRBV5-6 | CASSLAGRGRDDGYTF
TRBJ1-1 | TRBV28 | CASSLYAAGAPEAFF
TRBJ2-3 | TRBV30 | CAWRKIGGSTDTQYF
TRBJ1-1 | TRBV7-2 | CASSGFLNTEAFF
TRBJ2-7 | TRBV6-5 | CASSYSGLSPEQYF
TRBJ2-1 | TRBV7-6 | CASSPSTGDSEQFF
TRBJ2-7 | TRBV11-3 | CASSLGRGGAYEQYF
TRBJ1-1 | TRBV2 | CASSAGSNTEAFF
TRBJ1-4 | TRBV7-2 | CASSLRYRGEKLFF
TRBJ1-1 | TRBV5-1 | CASSPQGAETEAFF
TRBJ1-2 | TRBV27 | CASSRDRDGYTF
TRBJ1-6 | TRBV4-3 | CASSQDQPGPNYNSPLHF
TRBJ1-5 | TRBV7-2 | CASSSGAGGNQPQHF
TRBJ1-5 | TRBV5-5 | CASSPDLNQPQHF
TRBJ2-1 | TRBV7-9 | CASSSTSGAGAYNEQFF
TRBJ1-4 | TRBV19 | CASSMRTVNEKLFF
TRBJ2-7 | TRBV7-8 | CASSPMGVSSYEQYF
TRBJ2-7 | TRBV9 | CASSVGLTVPYEQYF
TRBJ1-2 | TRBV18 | CASSLNHPPAYTF